These 10 T cell receptor beta chains were all obtained from the same sample, sequenced in a study of blood T cell repertoires in COVID-19. Libraries were prepared by immunoSEQ multiplex PCR; TCRdb keeps only in-frame clonotypes and omits some of them. The data contain 280,000 or so clones, roughly 87% of them singletons. The material sequenced was peripheral blood. These receptors were obtained from a human donor in a cohort sampled during active COVID-19.

This chain joins TRBV19 and TRBJ2-1; 9 bases are a match to TRBD2. CDR1 LNHDA and CDR2 SQIVND come from the germline V gene (reference sequence). The CDR3 sequence is 15 residues long. Trimming at V came to 5 bases and at J to 6 bases, leaving 8 bases not matched to a gene. CDR3 amino acids: CASSALAGPFNEQFF. CDR3 DNA: TGTGCCAGTAGTGCTCTAGCGGGACCGTTCAATGAGCAGTTCTTC.

This chain links TRBV6-5 with TRBJ2-7, with D possibly being TRBD2 (5 bases). Trimming cost V 8 bases and J 2 bases, with 13 bases left between them. The CDR3 contains 13 residues. Germline assignment: CDR1 MNHEY and CDR2 SVGAGI. Written as DNA, the CDR3 is TGTGCCAGCGTAAGTCCCGGGGCCTACGAGCAGTACTTC. Its protein is CASVSPGAYEQYF.

This chain connects TRBV7-9 to TRBJ2-1; 8 nucleotides match TRBD2. J lost 4 bases, V lost 5 bases, and 7 bases had no gene match. Germline V lookup: CDR1 SEHNR, CDR2 FQNEAQ (reference sequence). The CDR3 has 15 amino acids. The CDR3 DNA follows: TGTGCCAGCAGCCCACTAGCGGAGCTATACAATGAGCAGTTCTTC. Translating gives CASSPLAELYNEQFF.

This clone occurred a few times. This chain connects TRBV7-2 to TRBJ2-7; 8 bases map to TRBD2. The CDR3 spans 16 residues. The V gene's germline CDR1 is SGHTA and CDR2 FQGNSA. V lost 0 bases to trimming and J lost 3 bases; unmatched junction nucleotides: 7. CDR3 sequence: CASSLALADKIYEQYF. As DNA, the CDR3 is TGTGCCAGCAGCTTAGCACTAGCGGACAAAATCTACGAGCAGTACTTC.

This rearrangement joins TRBV2 to TRBJ2-7; D call uncertain. Germline V lookup: CDR1 SNHLY, CDR2 FYNNEI. The CDR3 totals 14 residues. V shed 4 bases and J shed 2 bases, with 12 bases lying between them. DNA for the CDR3: TGTGCCAGCAGTGGGTCGCGACTCGCCTACGAGCAGTACTTC. Amino acid sequence: CASSGSRLAYEQYF.

This clone was seen a few times. This chain uses TRBV6-4 with TRBJ2-3; D remains ambiguous. The length of the CDR3 is 14 residues. The V end was cut by 6 bases, the J end by 4 bases, with 14 bases between. Germline V gene data show CDR1 as MRHNA and CDR2 as SNTAGT. The CDR3 DNA reads as TGTGCCAGCAGACGGAGCGAAGTCTCAGATACGCAGTATTTT. It translates to CASRRSEVSDTQYF.

This chain joins TRBV6-6 and TRBJ2-7; 9 bases are shared with TRBD1. This CDR3 spans 14 amino acids. Germline V CDR1 and CDR2: MNHNY, SVGAGI (reference sequence). J was trimmed by 6 bases and V by 0 bases; bases with no gene match: 3. The CDR3 is CASSYSTGGGEQYF. CDR3 nucleotide sequence: TGTGCCAGCAGTTACTCGACAGGGGGAGGCGAGCAGTACTTC.

The V gene is TRBV13, the J gene TRBJ2-3, with 8 bases that match TRBD2. Germline lookup yields CDR1 PRHDT and CDR2 FYEKMQ (reference sequence). V trimming: 5 bases; J trimming: 3 bases; junction bases outside the gene matches: 10. CDR3 length: 16 residues. The CDR3 nucleotides are TGTGCCAGCAGCCACCGACTAGCGATGACGACAGATACGCAGTATTTT. Encoded protein: CASSHRLAMTTDTQYF.

The J gene is TRBJ1-1, the V gene TRBV5-1; the D is unclear. Germline loops: CDR1 SGHRS, CDR2 YFSETQ. The CDR3 runs to 15 residues. V was clipped by 1 base and J by 0 bases, with 10 bases between them. The CDR3 reads CASSLYESMNTEAFF. CDR3 DNA: TGCGCCAGCAGCTTGTATGAGAGTATGAACACTGAAGCTTTCTTT.

The V call is TRBV5-4, the J call TRBJ2-7; possible D gene TRBD2, 6 bases. The CDR3 loop spans 15 amino acids. Germline V gene lookup returns CDR1 SGHNT and CDR2 YYREEE (reference sequence). V was shortened by 1 base and J by 3 bases, with 14 bases between the two germline ends. This CDR3 is CASSLYAGPVYEQYF. The CDR3 nucleotides are TGTGCCAGCAGCTTGTATGCGGGACCGGTCTACGAGCAGTACTTC. Supplemented by reference TRBV5-4 and TRBJ2-7, the full variable domain reads ETGVTQSPTHLIKTRGQQVTLRCSSQSGHNTVSWYQQALGQGPQFIFQYYREEENGRGNFPPRFSGLQFPNYSSELNVNALELDDSALYLCASSLYAGPVYEQYFGPGTRLTVT.